This TCR beta chain was sequenced in a study of T cells expressing NK-cell markers. Study-wide background: It was sorted CD3+CD56+NKG2C+, CD3+CD56+NKG2C- and CD3+CD56-NKG2C+ T cells that supplied the TCR beta repertoires. Eight donors were sequenced, seven testing HCMV-seropositive and one testing seronegative.

The CDR3 is 14 residues long. Germline V gene lookup returns CDR1 SGHTA and CDR2 FQGNSA. As to this clonotype: Its cognate antigen is unknown.

Study observations and caveats: For a handful of donors, the dominant NKG2C+ clonotypes made up roughly 1.0-7.0% of their CD8+ T cells.

Libraries used 5'RACE template switching adding universal primer site and UMIs. TCRdb reanalyzed the 5' RACE reads, giving one entry per CDR3 protein sequence and no DNA. The data include some 450,000 distinct CDR3 sequences; the top ten clones carry 7.3%. This rearrangement joins TRBV7-2 to TRBJ2-7. Source material: blood T cells: a sorted CD56 or NKG2C T cell subset, CD4+ or CD8+ T cells, or bulk PBMC T cells (not recorded which). The TCR originated in a woman aged 18 to 75 in good health. The CDR3 sequence is CASSVDGSRYEQYF.